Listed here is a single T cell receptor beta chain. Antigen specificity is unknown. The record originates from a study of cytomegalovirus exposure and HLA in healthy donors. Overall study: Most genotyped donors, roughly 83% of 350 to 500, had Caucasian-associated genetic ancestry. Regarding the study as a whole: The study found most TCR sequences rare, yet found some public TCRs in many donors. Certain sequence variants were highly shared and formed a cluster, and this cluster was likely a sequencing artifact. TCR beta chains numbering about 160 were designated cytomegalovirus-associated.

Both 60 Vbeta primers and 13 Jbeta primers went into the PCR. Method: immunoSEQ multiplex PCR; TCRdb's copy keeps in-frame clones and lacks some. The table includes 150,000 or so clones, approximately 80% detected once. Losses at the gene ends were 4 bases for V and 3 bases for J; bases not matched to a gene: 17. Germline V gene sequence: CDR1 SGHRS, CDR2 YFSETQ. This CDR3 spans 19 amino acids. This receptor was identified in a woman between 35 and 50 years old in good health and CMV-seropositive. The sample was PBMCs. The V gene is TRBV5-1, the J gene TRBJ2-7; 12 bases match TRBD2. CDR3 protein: CASSPGLAGIEREFYEQYF. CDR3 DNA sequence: TGCGCCAGCAGCCCCGGACTAGCGGGGATAGAAAGGGAGTTCTACGAGCAGTACTTC.